This T cell receptor beta chain emerged from a study of T cell changes during pregnancy in multiple sclerosis. Produced via immunoSEQ multiplex PCR; TCRdb's table is partial and in-frame only. In the table there are about 87,000 clones, roughly 95% of which are singletons. Trimming took 3 bases from V and 7 from J, leaving 19 bases between them. The CDR3 length is 16 residues. Looked up from germline, CDR1 is SGHAT and CDR2 is FQNNGV. The chain couples TRBV11-2 to TRBJ1-3; TRBD1 might be the D (6 bases). The clonotype was recovered from a female donor in good health, enrolled as a control in a pregnancy study. The source material was peripheral blood, sampled in the third trimester of pregnancy. The CDR3, as DNA: TGTGCCAGCAGCTTGGACAGACCAACCACCCGGAACACCATATATTTT. Protein product: CASSLDRPTTRNTIYF.